A single sample gave rise to the 29 T cell receptor beta chains below, sequenced in a study of TIL therapy for anti-PD-1-resistant metastatic lung cancer. Time point specified: pre-treatment sample, taken before nivolumab and TIL therapy. The libraries were made with immunoSEQ v3. Repertoires were generated with immunoSEQ multiplex PCR, while TCRdb's copy carries only in-frame clones and drops some. Among about 32,000 clones listed, about 70% were seen once. Specimen: blood, collected at baseline. Receptors were obtained from a woman between 30 and 85 years old with non-small cell lung cancer.

The chain links TRBV15 to TRBJ1-2, with 8 bases lining up with TRBD1. In germline, CDR1 is LNHNV, CDR2 YYDKDF (reference sequence). The CDR3 covers 16 residues. With V trimmed by 3 bases and J by 1 base, 7 bases remained unmatched. The CDR3 loop is CATSSVGQGYNYGYTF. The CDR3 DNA follows: TGTGCCACCAGCAGCGTAGGACAGGGTTATAACTATGGCTACACCTTC.

The table lists this clone with a few counts. The gene calls are TRBV25-1 and TRBJ1-2; D remains unclear. The germline V gene encodes CDR1 MGHDK and CDR2 SYGVNS. The CDR3 loop spans 14 amino acids. V lost 1 base and J 2 bases, leaving 8 bases between the germline ends. CDR3 bases: TGTGCCAGCAGTGAATCAAGGGCGAACTATGGCTACACCTTC. Protein sequence: CASSESRANYGYTF.

This chain joins TRBV13 and TRBJ1-2; D gene unclear. Germline V lookup: CDR1 PRHDT, CDR2 FYEKMQ (reference sequence). Trimming removed 2 bases from V and 4 bases from J, with 14 bases in between. This CDR3 is built from 15 residues. The CDR3 loop is CASSLLSAGGYGYTF. Here the CDR3 DNA reads TGTGCCAGCAGCTTACTTAGTGCAGGAGGCTATGGCTACACCTTC. Filled out from reference TRBV13 and TRBJ1-2, the complete variable domain reads AAGVIQSPRHLIKEKRETATLKCYPIPRHDTVYWYQQGPGQDPQFLISFYEKMQSDKGSIPDRFSAQQFSDYHSELNMSSLELGDSALYFCASSLLSAGGYGYTFGSGTRLTVV.

This chain joins TRBV2 and TRBJ1-2; maybe TRBD1 (5 bases). The CDR3 consists of 11 residues. Between the trimmed V and J ends, which lost 8 bases and 3 bases, there was a span of 7 bases. Germline V CDR1 and CDR2: SNHLY, FYNNEI. CDR3 sequence (DNA): TGTGCCAGCCAGGGATACTATGGCTACACCTTC. It codes for CASQGYYGYTF.

This clone came up a few times. The V call is TRBV27, the J call TRBJ1-1, with TRBD1 as a possible D gene (5 bases). Trimming removed 7 bases at V and 3 bases at J, with 15 bases between. CDR1 is MNHEY, CDR2 SMNVEV, per germline (reference sequence). The CDR3 length is 14 residues. CDR3 sequence reads: CASNGRAPHTEAFF. The CDR3 DNA reads as TGTGCCAGCAATGGCAGGGCACCCCACACTGAAGCTTTCTTT.

This clone has a handful of counts. This sequence joins TRBV7-2 and TRBJ2-7; no reliable D call. This CDR3 is built from 12 residues. The germline gives CDR1 SGHTA, CDR2 FQGNSA. Trimming removed 4 bases at V and 6 bases at J, with 10 bases between. The CDR3 sequence: CASSSGPPEQYF. CDR3 coding DNA: TGTGCCAGCAGCTCGGGCCCCCCCGAGCAGTACTTC.

This sequence joins TRBV6-1 and TRBJ2-7, with D perhaps matching TRBD2 (6 bases). The CDR3 contains 13 residues. Trimming stripped 5 bases from V and 2 bases from J, with 10 bases between. Germline assignment: CDR1 MNHNS and CDR2 SASEGT. CDR3 nucleotides: TGTGCCAGCAGTACGGACTATACCTACGAGCAGTACTTC. It translates to CASSTDYTYEQYF.

V is TRBV1 and J is TRBJ2-7; the table's D gene call, TRBD2, was not cross checked with the DNA. TRBV1 is a pseudogene locus. The CDR3 has 16 amino acids. DNA for the CDR3: TGCACCAGCAGCCCCCCGTTGAGCGGGATAAGGGATGGGCAGTACTTC. Translating gives CTSSPPLSGIRDGQYF.

J is TRBJ1-2 and V is TRBV30; 9 bases match TRBD1. CDR3 length equals 12 residues. Germline lookup yields CDR1 GTSNPN and CDR2 SVGIG (reference sequence). The V segment lost 7 bases and the J segment 8 bases; nucleotides outside the gene matches: 8. The CDR3 DNA reads as TGTGCCTACCCCCGGGACAGGGTAGGCTACACCTTC. Its translation is CAYPRDRVGYTF. Supplemented by reference TRBV30 and TRBJ1-2, the full variable domain reads SQTIHQWPATLVQPVGSPLSLECTVEGTSNPNLYWYRQAAGRGLQLLFYSVGIGQISSEVPQNLSASRPQDRQFILSSKKLLLSDSGFYLCAYPRDRVGYTFGSGTRLTVV.

The rearrangement links TRBV30 to TRBJ2-2; D is uncertain. Trimming pared 3 bases from V and 3 bases from J, leaving 11 bases between. The CDR3 runs to 14 residues. In germline, CDR1 is GTSNPN, CDR2 SVGIG (reference sequence). For the CDR3, the DNA is TGTGCCTGGAGGCGCCAGGCTGACACCGGGGAGCTGTTTTTT. Encoded protein: CAWRRQADTGELFF.

The sample holds a few counts of this clone. V and J are TRBV2 and TRBJ1-1; D is unresolved. Germline-derived CDR1 and CDR2 are SNHLY and FYNNEI. The CDR3 sequence is 12 residues long. With 5 bases removed from V and 4 bases from J, the gap between germline ends came to 8 bases. The CDR3 loop reads CASSPGSTEAFF. Written as DNA, the CDR3 is TGTGCCAGCAGTCCGGGCTCCACTGAAGCTTTCTTT.

V gene TRBV21-1 combines with J gene TRBJ2-7; the table's D gene call, TRBD1, was not cross checked with the DNA. TRBV21-1 represents a pseudogene. The CDR3 has 15 residues. CDR3 DNA sequence: TGTGCCAGCAGCAAAGATCGGACAGAATCCTACGAGCAGTACTTC. As protein: CASSKDRTESYEQYF.

V usage is TRBV7-6 and J usage is TRBJ2-2; a weak D match, TRBD1 (5 bases). The CDR3 has 16 amino acids. Germline V gives CDR1 SGHVS, CDR2 FNYEAQ. The germline V and J ends were trimmed by 3 bases and 4 bases, with 15 bases remaining between them. CDR3 nucleotides: TGTGCCAGCAGCTTTTCAGGGTCGTTGCTCACCGGGGAGCTGTTTTTT. Protein: CASSFSGSLLTGELFF.

The chain couples TRBV5-5 to TRBJ1-3; unclear D gene. Germline V gene lookup returns CDR1 SGHKS and CDR2 YYEKEE (reference sequence). Trimming took 6 bases from V and 2 from J, leaving 12 bases between them. This CDR3 comprises 14 residues. The CDR3 protein is CASTTGGPGNTIYF. In DNA form, the CDR3 reads TGTGCCAGCACCACTGGAGGGCCTGGAAACACCATATATTTT.

This clone was recorded only once. This chain links TRBV7-2 with TRBJ2-1; D remains ambiguous. The V gene's germline CDR1 is SGHTA and CDR2 FQGNSA. The CDR3 loop spans 15 amino acids. The V end was cut by 2 bases, the J end by 0 bases, with 8 bases between. The CDR3 nucleotides are TGTGCCAGCAGCTTAAGTGCGAGCTCCTACAATGAGCAGTTCTTC. Protein: CASSLSASSYNEQFF.

The rearrangement joins TRBV7-9 to TRBJ1-2, with 10 bases fitting TRBD1. The V segment lost 1 base and the J segment 7 bases; nucleotides outside the gene matches: 0. The CDR3 length is 13 residues. Germline assignment: CDR1 SEHNR and CDR2 FQNEAQ (reference sequence). The CDR3 coding sequence is TGTGCCAGCAGCTTAGGACAGGGGGCTGGCTACACCTTC. Protein sequence: CASSLGQGAGYTF.

This clone was seen a few times. The chain employs TRBV19 and TRBJ2-7; D is possibly TRBD2 (5 bases). This CDR3 is built from 12 residues. In germline, CDR1 is LNHDA, CDR2 SQIVND (reference sequence). The ends were cut back, 3 bases at V and 6 bases at J, with 9 bases in the middle. CDR3 region: CASSIRGSEQYF. Here the CDR3 DNA reads TGTGCCAGTAGTATCCGGGGTTCCGAGCAGTACTTC.

This chain connects TRBV9 to TRBJ2-1, with D tentatively TRBD1 (6 bases). CDR1 and CDR2 (germline): SGDLS, YYNGEE. CDR3 length equals 15 residues. Trimming removed 0 bases from V and 5 bases from J, with 12 bases in between. The chain's CDR3 is CASSVDGQYNNEQFF. For the CDR3, the DNA is TGTGCCAGCAGCGTAGACGGACAGTATAACAATGAGCAGTTCTTC.

This clone came up a few times. CDR3 in DNA: TGTGCCAGCTCACCATCCAATACAGGGCCCAAAGAGACCCAGTACTTC. Its translation is CASSPSNTGPKETQYF. The chain links TRBV18 to TRBJ2-5, with D tentatively TRBD1 (6 bases). The germline CDR1 and CDR2 sequences are KGHSH and LQKENI. The V end lost 2 bases, the J end lost 3 bases, and 16 bases lay between the germline ends. CDR3 length equals 16 residues. Full variable domain (remainder filled in from reference TRBV18 and TRBJ2-5): NAGVMQNPRHLVRRRGQEARLRCSPMKGHSHVYWYRQLPEEGLKFMVYLQKENIIDESGMPKERFSAEFPKEGPSILRIQQVVRGDSAAYFCASSPSNTGPKETQYFGPGTRLLVL.

V is TRBV6-4 and J is TRBJ2-2; D might be TRBD2 (6 bases). Deletions cut 3 bases from V and 8 bases from J, with 13 bases between. The CDR3 contains 14 residues. The germline V gene encodes CDR1 MRHNA and CDR2 SNTAGT. This CDR3 is CASSEVSGEGELFF. The CDR3 DNA reads as TGTGCCAGCAGTGAAGTCTCGGGGGAGGGGGAGCTGTTTTTT.

CDR3 DNA sequence: TGTGCCAGCAGCCCCTCGAGGGGGCACACTGAAGCTTTCTTT. It codes for CASSPSRGHTEAFF. The chain uses TRBV25-1 and TRBJ1-1; 7 nucleotides align to TRBD1. Germline V lookup: CDR1 MGHDK, CDR2 SYGVNS. V gave up 6 bases and J gave up 3 bases; unmatched junction bases: 7. The CDR3 spans 14 residues.

The chain employs TRBV6-1 and TRBJ1-3; 9 bases match TRBD1. In germline, CDR1 is MNHNS, CDR2 SASEGT. J gave up 0 bases and V 2 bases, and 14 bases lay outside the gene matches. The CDR3 consists of 20 residues. This CDR3 reads CASSEFLGTGTLSSGNTIYF. The DNA for the CDR3 is TGTGCCAGCAGTGAATTCCTTGGGACAGGGACTCTTAGCTCTGGAAACACCATATATTTT.

This clone is a singleton in its sample. The J gene is TRBJ2-6, the V gene TRBV18, with no clear D. This CDR3 has 14 residues. Per germline, CDR1 KGHSH and CDR2 LQKENI. The V gene lost 0 bases and the J gene lost 0 bases, with 0 bases spanning the gap. CDR3 region: CASSPPSGANVLTF. The CDR3 DNA sequence: TGTGCCAGCTCACCACCCTCTGGGGCCAACGTCCTGACTTTC.

The sample holds a few counts of this clone. This chain connects TRBV10-1 to TRBJ2-7; perhaps TRBD1 as D (6 bases). The CDR3 spans 13 residues. The germline gives CDR1 WNHNN, CDR2 SYGVQD (reference sequence). V lost 4 bases, J lost 3 bases, and 10 bases lay in between. CDR3 protein: CASSADRFYEQYF. DNA for the CDR3: TGCGCCAGCAGTGCAGACAGGTTCTACGAGCAGTACTTC.

The chain recombines TRBV27 with TRBJ1-2; D ambiguous. The CDR3 extends over 14 amino acids. V lost 4 bases and J lost 8, with 17 bases in between. Germline-derived CDR1 and CDR2 are MNHEY and SMNVEV (reference sequence). Written as DNA, the CDR3 is TGTGCCAGCAGTTCCGGGTCTTTTAGAGGAGGCTACACCTTC. Protein product: CASSSGSFRGGYTF.

This chain joins TRBV29-1 and TRBJ2-7; 7 bases agree with TRBD1. J lost 2 bases, V lost 6 bases, and 7 bases had no gene match. There are 13 residues in the CDR3. Germline V CDR1 and CDR2: SQVTM, ANQGSEA. The CDR3 loop reads CSVKRDRAYEQYF. The CDR3 DNA is TGCAGCGTGAAAAGGGACAGAGCCTACGAGCAGTACTTC.

This chain joins TRBV5-4 and TRBJ2-7, with 9 bases lining up with TRBD1. CDR1 and CDR2 (germline): SGHNT, YYREEE (reference sequence). With 0 bases clipped from V and 1 base from J, the junction kept 5 bases outside the gene matches. The CDR3 covers 16 residues. The CDR3 nucleotides read TGTGCCAGCAGCTTGGGGGCCGGGACAGGGTCCTACGAGCAGTACTTC. The encoded protein is CASSLGAGTGSYEQYF.

This clone was observed a few times. The J gene is TRBJ1-1, the V gene TRBV30, with D perhaps matching TRBD1 (5 bases). The length of the CDR3 is 14 residues. V was pared by 4 bases and J by 6 bases, with 18 bases between. Germline V lookup: CDR1 GTSNPN, CDR2 SVGIG (reference sequence). Here the CDR3 DNA reads TGTGCCTGGACCGACAGTTCGATTGGCGCTGAAGCTTTCTTT. This codes for CAWTDSSIGAEAFF.

The chain combines TRBV4-1 with TRBJ2-1, with D perhaps TRBD1 or TRBD2 (5 bases each). With 2 bases removed from V and 5 bases from J, the gap between germline ends came to 22 bases. CDR1 and CDR2 (germline): MGHRA, YSYEKL. The CDR3 runs 18 residues. The CDR3 region has the DNA TGCGCCAGCAGCCAAACGAACAGCCCCGGGACGGACAACAATGAGCAGTTCTTC. The encoded protein is CASSQTNSPGTDNNEQFF.